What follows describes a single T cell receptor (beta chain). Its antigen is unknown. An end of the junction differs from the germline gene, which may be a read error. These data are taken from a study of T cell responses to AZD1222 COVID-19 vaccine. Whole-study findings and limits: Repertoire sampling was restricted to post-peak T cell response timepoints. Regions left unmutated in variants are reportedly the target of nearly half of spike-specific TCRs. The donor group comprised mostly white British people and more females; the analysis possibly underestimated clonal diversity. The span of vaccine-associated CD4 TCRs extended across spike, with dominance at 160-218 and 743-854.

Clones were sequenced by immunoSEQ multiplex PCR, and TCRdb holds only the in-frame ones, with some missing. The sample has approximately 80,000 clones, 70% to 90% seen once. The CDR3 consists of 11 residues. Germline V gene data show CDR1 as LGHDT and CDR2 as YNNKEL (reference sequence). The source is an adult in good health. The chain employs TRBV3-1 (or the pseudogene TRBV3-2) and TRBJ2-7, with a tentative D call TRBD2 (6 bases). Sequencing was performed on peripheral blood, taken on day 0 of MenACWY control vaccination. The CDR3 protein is CASSQDGGILF. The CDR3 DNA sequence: TGTGCCAGCAGCCAAGATGGGGGGATCCTCTTC.